These T cell receptor beta chains were read from a single sample in a study of technical replicates of blood from a few donors. Libraries were prepared by immunoSEQ multiplex PCR; TCRdb keeps only in-frame clonotypes and omits some of them. The sample lists 91,000 or so clones, around 96% occurring once. Sequenced material: T cells isolated from PBMCs. These TCRs come from a human donor in good health. Both conserved end residues are part of each CDR3. D genes are given only for firm matches. Clone size, where shown, is once, few, many, or a class for clones that have expanded.

D gene: NA; J gene: TRBJ1-1; clone size: NA; V gene: TRBV5-6; CDR3 protein: CASSLEAGSGAFF; CDR3 DNA: TGTGCCAGCAGCTTGGAGGCGGGGTCAGGGGCTTTCTTT
D gene: TRBD1; J gene: TRBJ1-5; clone size: NA; V gene: TRBV2; CDR3 protein: CASGTGYSNQPQHF; CDR3 DNA: TGTGCCAGCGGGACAGGATATAGCAATCAGCCCCAGCATTTT
D gene: NA; J gene: TRBJ2-3; clone size: NA; V gene: TRBV5-4; CDR3 protein: CASSFQGYTQYF; CDR3 DNA: TGTGCCAGCAGCTTTCAGGGATATACGCAGTATTTT
D gene: NA; J gene: TRBJ2-5; clone size: NA; V gene: TRBV19; CDR3 protein: CASSRGLRETQYF; CDR3 DNA: TGTGCCAGTAGTAGAGGGCTGAGAGAGACCCAGTACTTC
D gene: NA; J gene: TRBJ1-3; clone size: NA; V gene: TRBV18; CDR3 protein: CASSPSQTGLYHF; CDR3 DNA: TGTGCCAGCTCACCATCCCAGACAGGCCTTTACCATTTT
D gene: NA; J gene: TRBJ1-1; clone size: NA; V gene: TRBV30; CDR3 protein: CAWADDRITEAFF; CDR3 DNA: TGTGCCTGGGCCGACGACAGGATCACTGAAGCTTTCTTT
D gene: NA; J gene: TRBJ2-1; clone size: NA; V gene: TRBV6-1; CDR3 protein: CASSESVGGHEQFF; CDR3 DNA: TGTGCCAGCAGTGAATCTGTAGGCGGGCATGAGCAGTTCTTC
D gene: NA; J gene: TRBJ2-6; clone size: NA; V gene: TRBV6-1; CDR3 protein: CASSETFRGGANVLTF; CDR3 DNA: TGTGCCAGCAGTGAAACTTTCAGGGGTGGGGCCAACGTCCTGACTTTC
D gene: NA; J gene: TRBJ1-2; clone size: once; V gene: TRBV9; CDR3 protein: CASSGNTGIYGYTF; CDR3 DNA: TGTGCCAGCAGCGGGAACACAGGGATCTATGGCTACACCTTC
D gene: NA; J gene: TRBJ2-3; clone size: once; V gene: TRBV6-5; CDR3 protein: CASSYSAYPQTDTQYF; CDR3 DNA: TGTGCCAGCAGTTACTCAGCGTACCCCCAAACAGATACGCAGTATTTT
D gene: TRBD1; J gene: TRBJ1-4; clone size: once; V gene: TRBV7-2; CDR3 protein: CASSLGATGPEKLFF; CDR3 DNA: TGTGCCAGCAGCTTAGGTGCGACAGGGCCTGAAAAACTGTTTTTT
D gene: NA; J gene: TRBJ2-1; clone size: NA; V gene: TRBV5-6; CDR3 protein: CASSFPGSLFLNEQFF; CDR3 DNA: TGTGCCAGCAGCTTCCCGGGGAGCCTTTTTCTCAATGAGCAGTTCTTC
D gene: TRBD1; J gene: TRBJ1-2; clone size: NA; V gene: TRBV10-3; CDR3 protein: CAISETWDSNYGYTF; CDR3 DNA: TGTGCCATCAGTGAGACATGGGACAGTAACTATGGCTACACCTTC
D gene: TRBD2; J gene: TRBJ2-3; clone size: NA; V gene: TRBV5-1; CDR3 protein: CANTGLAGVKLTDTQYF; CDR3 DNA: TGCGCCAACACCGGACTAGCGGGAGTTAAGCTCACAGATACGCAGTATTTT
D gene: TRBD2; J gene: TRBJ2-7; clone size: NA; V gene: TRBV4-3; CDR3 protein: CASSQEGDYSYEQYF; CDR3 DNA: TGCGCCAGCAGCCAAGAAGGGGACTACTCCTACGAGCAGTACTTC
D gene: TRBD2; J gene: TRBJ2-1; clone size: NA; V gene: TRBV4-1; CDR3 protein: CASSQGVAGGPSYNEQFF; CDR3 DNA: TGCGCCAGCAGCCAAGGGGTAGCGGGAGGCCCTTCCTACAATGAGCAGTTCTTC
D gene: NA; J gene: TRBJ1-2; clone size: NA; V gene: TRBV6-6; CDR3 protein: CASSQGPIELYGYTF; CDR3 DNA: TGTGCCAGCAGTCAGGGGCCTATAGAACTCTATGGCTACACCTTC
D gene: NA; J gene: TRBJ2-5; clone size: NA; V gene: TRBV6-1; CDR3 protein: CASSPDTETETQYF; CDR3 DNA: TGTGCCAGCAGTCCGGACACGGAGACAGAGACCCAGTACTTC
D gene: TRBD1; J gene: TRBJ1-1; clone size: NA; V gene: TRBV5-1; CDR3 protein: CASSLIGTAKNTEAFF; CDR3 DNA: TGCGCCAGCAGCTTGATCGGGACAGCTAAAAACACTGAAGCTTTCTTT
D gene: NA; J gene: TRBJ2-5; clone size: NA; V gene: TRBV29-1; CDR3 protein: CSVDLGADQETQYF; CDR3 DNA: TGCAGCGTTGATTTGGGGGCTGACCAAGAGACCCAGTACTTC
D gene: NA; J gene: TRBJ1-2; clone size: NA; V gene: TRBV14; CDR3 protein: CASSQEYFSNYGYTF; CDR3 DNA: TGTGCCAGCAGCCAAGAATACTTCTCTAACTATGGCTACACCTTC
D gene: TRBD2; J gene: TRBJ2-3; clone size: NA; V gene: TRBV29-1; CDR3 protein: CSVWTREGDTQYF; CDR3 DNA: TGCAGCGTCTGGACTAGGGAGGGAGATACGCAGTATTTT
D gene: NA; J gene: TRBJ2-7; clone size: NA; V gene: TRBV20-1; CDR3 protein: CSAALYEQYF; CDR3 DNA: TGCAGTGCAGCGCTCTACGAGCAGTACTTC
D gene: TRBD1; J gene: TRBJ1-2; clone size: NA; V gene: TRBV29-1; CDR3 protein: CSVQSRDRGNGYTF; CDR3 DNA: TGCAGCGTCCAGTCCCGGGACAGGGGTAATGGCTACACCTTC
D gene: NA; J gene: TRBJ2-1; clone size: NA; V gene: TRBV2; CDR3 protein: CASSDSGYYNEQFF; CDR3 DNA: TGTGCCAGCAGTGACAGCGGTTATTACAATGAGCAGTTCTTC
D gene: TRBD1; J gene: TRBJ1-6; clone size: once; V gene: TRBV5-1; CDR3 protein: CASRPRVGRGDSPLHF; CDR3 DNA: TGCGCCAGCAGACCTAGGGTGGGCAGGGGGGATTCACCCCTCCACTTT
D gene: TRBD1; J gene: TRBJ2-3; clone size: NA; V gene: TRBV18; CDR3 protein: CASSPGSLGGKDTQYF; CDR3 DNA: TGTGCCAGCTCACCAGGTTCCTTAGGGGGCAAAGATACGCAGTATTTT